The 4 T cell receptor beta chains below come from one sample, sequenced in a study of shared clonotypes between healthy human individuals. Method: immunoSEQ multiplex PCR; TCRdb's copy keeps in-frame clones and lacks some. Of roughly 1.5 million clones detected, about 98% appear once; the ten largest clones hold about 0.45%. The specimen sequenced was naive CD4+ T cells sorted from blood. Subset denoted: CD45RA+ positively selected. The source is a man in his thirties or forties in good health.

The V gene is TRBV11-2, the J gene TRBJ2-2, with D possibly being TRBD1 (6 bases). Germline loops: CDR1 SGHAT, CDR2 FQNNGV. The V end was cut by 0 bases, the J end by 0 bases, with 11 bases between. The CDR3 has 17 amino acids. The CDR3 here is CASSLDPGHTNTGELFF. The DNA for the CDR3 is TGTGCCAGCAGCTTAGACCCGGGACACACGAACACCGGGGAGCTGTTTTTT.

This clone was seen a single time. CDR3 bases: TGTGCCAGCAGATCGACCGGGGGGCCCGACAATGAGCAGTTCTTC. Amino acid sequence: CASRSTGGPDNEQFF. V is TRBV28 and J is TRBJ2-1; maybe TRBD2 (7 bases). With 6 bases removed from V and 5 bases from J, the gap between germline ends came to 17 bases. Germline CDR1 is MDHEN and CDR2 is SYDVKM. This CDR3 has 15 residues. Filled out from reference TRBV28 and TRBJ2-1, the complete variable domain reads DVKVTQSSRYLVKRTGEKVFLECVQDMDHENMFWYRQDPGLGLRLIYFSYDVKMKEKGDIPEGYSVSREKKERFSLILESASTNQTSMYLCASRSTGGPDNEQFFGPGTRLTVL.

The gene calls are TRBV7-2 and TRBJ2-5, with D hard to call. The CDR3 has 14 amino acids. V lost 5 bases and J lost 1, with 11 bases in between. Germline V gene lookup returns CDR1 SGHTA and CDR2 FQGNSA. CDR3 sequence reads: CASSGRVVQETQYF. As DNA, the CDR3 is TGTGCCAGCAGCGGCCGAGTTGTCCAAGAGACCCAGTACTTC.

This clone was detected only once. This chain links TRBV5-4 with TRBJ2-3; tentatively, D is TRBD2 (5 bases). Germline loops: CDR1 SGHNT, CDR2 YYREEE (reference sequence). This CDR3 comprises 15 residues. V was trimmed by 5 bases and J by 2 bases, leaving 15 bases between them. DNA for the CDR3: TGTGCCAGCAGTACGGCTGTCGGGGACACAGATACGCAGTATTTT. Amino acids: CASSTAVGDTDTQYF.